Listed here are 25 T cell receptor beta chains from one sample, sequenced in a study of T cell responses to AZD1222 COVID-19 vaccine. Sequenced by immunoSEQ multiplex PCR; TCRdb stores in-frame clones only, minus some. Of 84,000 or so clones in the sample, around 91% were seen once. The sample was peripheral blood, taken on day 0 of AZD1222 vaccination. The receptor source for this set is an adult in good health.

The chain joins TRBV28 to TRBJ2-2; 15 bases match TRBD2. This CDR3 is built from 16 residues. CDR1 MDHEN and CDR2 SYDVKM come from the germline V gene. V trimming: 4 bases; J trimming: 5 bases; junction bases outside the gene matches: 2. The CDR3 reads CASSWGLAGGTGELFF. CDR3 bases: TGTGCCAGCAGTTGGGGACTAGCGGGGGGAACCGGGGAGCTGTTTTTT.

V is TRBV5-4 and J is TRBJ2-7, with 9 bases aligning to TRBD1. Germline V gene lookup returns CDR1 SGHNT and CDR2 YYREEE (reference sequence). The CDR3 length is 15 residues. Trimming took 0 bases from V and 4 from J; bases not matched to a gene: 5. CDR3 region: CASSLGWGQGYEQYF. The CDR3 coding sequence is TGTGCCAGCAGCTTGGGGTGGGGACAGGGTTACGAGCAGTACTTC. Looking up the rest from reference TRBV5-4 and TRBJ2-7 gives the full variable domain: ETGVTQSPTHLIKTRGQQVTLRCSSQSGHNTVSWYQQALGQGPQFIFQYYREEENGRGNFPPRFSGLQFPNYSSELNVNALELDDSALYLCASSLGWGQGYEQYFGPGTRLTVT.

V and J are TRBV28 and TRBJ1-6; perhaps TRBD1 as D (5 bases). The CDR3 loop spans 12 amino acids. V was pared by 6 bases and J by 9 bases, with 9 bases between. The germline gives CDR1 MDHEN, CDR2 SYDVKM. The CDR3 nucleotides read TGTGCCAGCAGATCTGGGGGTTCACCCCTCCACTTT. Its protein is CASRSGGSPLHF. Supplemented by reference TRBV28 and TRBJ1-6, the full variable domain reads DVKVTQSSRYLVKRTGEKVFLECVQDMDHENMFWYRQDPGLGLRLIYFSYDVKMKEKGDIPEGYSVSREKKERFSLILESASTNQTSMYLCASRSGGSPLHFGNGTRLTVT.

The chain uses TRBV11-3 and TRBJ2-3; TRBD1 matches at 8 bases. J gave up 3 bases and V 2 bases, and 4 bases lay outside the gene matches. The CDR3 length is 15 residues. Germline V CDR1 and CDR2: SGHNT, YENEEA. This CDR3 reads CASSLKGQGTDTQYF. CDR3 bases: TGTGCCAGCAGCTTAAAAGGACAGGGTACAGATACGCAGTATTTT.

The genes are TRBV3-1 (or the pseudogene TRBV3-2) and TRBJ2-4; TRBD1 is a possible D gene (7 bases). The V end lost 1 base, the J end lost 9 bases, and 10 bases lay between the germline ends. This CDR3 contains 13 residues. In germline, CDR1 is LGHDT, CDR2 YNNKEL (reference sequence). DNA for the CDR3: TGTGCCAGCAGCCAAGCGCAGGGGGGCATTCAGTACTTC. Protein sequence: CASSQAQGGIQYF.

The CDR3: CASSYRAVSSYEQYF. The DNA for the CDR3 is TGTGCCAGCAGCTACAGGGCGGTTAGCTCCTACGAGCAGTACTTC. V gene TRBV11-2 combines with J gene TRBJ2-7, with D possibly being TRBD1 (6 bases). CDR3 length equals 15 residues. Germline V gene sequence: CDR1 SGHAT, CDR2 FQNNGV. V lost 4 bases and J lost 0, with 13 bases in between. Full variable domain (outside the CDR3, taken from reference TRBV11-2 and TRBJ2-7): EAGVAQSPRYKIIEKRQSVAFWCNPISGHATLYWYQQILGQGPKLLIQFQNNGVVDDSQLPKDRFSAERLKGVDSTLKIQPAKLEDSAVYLCASSYRAVSSYEQYFGPGTRLTVT.

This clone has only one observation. As DNA, the CDR3 is TGTGCCAGCAGTGATGCTTTAGCTTACACGCAGTATTTT. It is translated as CASSDALAYTQYF. The chain is built from TRBV2 and TRBJ2-3; no definite D call. Germline CDR1 is SNHLY and CDR2 is FYNNEI. This CDR3 has 13 residues. V shed 3 bases and J shed 9 bases, with 13 bases lying between them. The entire variable domain, with the rest obtained from reference TRBV2 and TRBJ2-3, is as follows: EPEVTQTPSHQVTQMGQEVILRCVPISNHLYFYWYRQILGQKVEFLVSFYNNEISEKSEIFDDQFSVERPDGSNFTLKIRSTKLEDSAMYFCASSDALAYTQYFGPGTRLTVL.

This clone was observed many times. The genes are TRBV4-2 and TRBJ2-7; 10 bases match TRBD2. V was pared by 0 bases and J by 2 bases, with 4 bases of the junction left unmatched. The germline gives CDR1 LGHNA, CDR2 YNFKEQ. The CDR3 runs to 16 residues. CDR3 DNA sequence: TGTGCCAGCAGCCAAGATTGGACTAGCGGTGCCTACGAGCAGTACTTC. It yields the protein CASSQDWTSGAYEQYF.

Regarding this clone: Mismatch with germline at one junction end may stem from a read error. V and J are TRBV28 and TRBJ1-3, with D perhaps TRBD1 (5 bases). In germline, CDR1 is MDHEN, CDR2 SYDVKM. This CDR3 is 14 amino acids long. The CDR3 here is CASTIGGSENTIYF. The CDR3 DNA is TGTGCCAGCACTATCGGGGGATCTGAAAACACCATATATTTT. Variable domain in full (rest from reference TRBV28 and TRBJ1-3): DVKVTQSSRYLVKRTGEKVFLECVQDMDHENMFWYRQDPGLGLRLIYFSYDVKMKEKGDIPEGYSVSREKKERFSLILESASTNQTSMYLCASTIGGSENTIYFGEGSWLTVV.

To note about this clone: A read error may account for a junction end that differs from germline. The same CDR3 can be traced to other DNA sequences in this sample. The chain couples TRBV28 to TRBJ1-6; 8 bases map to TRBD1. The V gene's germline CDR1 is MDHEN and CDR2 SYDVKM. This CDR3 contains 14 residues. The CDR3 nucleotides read TGCGCCAGCAGTACGGGACAGGCCTATTCACCCCTCCACTTT. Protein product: CASSTGQAYSPLHF.

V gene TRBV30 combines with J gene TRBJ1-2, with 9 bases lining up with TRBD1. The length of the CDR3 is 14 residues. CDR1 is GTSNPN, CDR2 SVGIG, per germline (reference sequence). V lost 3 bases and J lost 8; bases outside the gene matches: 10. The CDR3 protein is CAWSGGGTGLGYTF. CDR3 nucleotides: TGTGCCTGGAGCGGTGGAGGGACAGGGTTGGGCTACACCTTC.

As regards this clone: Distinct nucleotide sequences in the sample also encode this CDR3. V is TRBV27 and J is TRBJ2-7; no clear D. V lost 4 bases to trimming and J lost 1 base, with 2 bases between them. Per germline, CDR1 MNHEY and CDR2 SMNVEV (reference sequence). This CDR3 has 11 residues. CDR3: CASSSSYEQYF. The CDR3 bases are TGTGCCAGCAGTTCTTCCTACGAGCAGTACTTC.

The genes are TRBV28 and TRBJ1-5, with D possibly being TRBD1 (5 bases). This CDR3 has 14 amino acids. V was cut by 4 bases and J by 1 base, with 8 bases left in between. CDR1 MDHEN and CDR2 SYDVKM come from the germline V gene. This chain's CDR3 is CASSSGTSNQPQHF. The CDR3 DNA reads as TGTGCCAGCAGTTCAGGGACGAGCAATCAGCCCCAGCATTTT.

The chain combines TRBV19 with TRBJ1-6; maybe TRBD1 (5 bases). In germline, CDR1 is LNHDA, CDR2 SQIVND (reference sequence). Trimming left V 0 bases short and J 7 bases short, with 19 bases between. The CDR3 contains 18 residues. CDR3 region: CASSIDHGGFGLNSPLHF. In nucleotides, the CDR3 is TGTGCCAGTAGTATAGATCATGGGGGGTTCGGCCTCAATTCACCCCTCCACTTT.

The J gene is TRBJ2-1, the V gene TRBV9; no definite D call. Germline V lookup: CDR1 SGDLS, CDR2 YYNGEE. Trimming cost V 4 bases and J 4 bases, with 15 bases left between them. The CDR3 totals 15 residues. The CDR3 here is CASSPLGQIYNEQFF. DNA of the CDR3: TGTGCCAGCAGCCCTCTCGGGCAAATTTACAATGAGCAGTTCTTC.

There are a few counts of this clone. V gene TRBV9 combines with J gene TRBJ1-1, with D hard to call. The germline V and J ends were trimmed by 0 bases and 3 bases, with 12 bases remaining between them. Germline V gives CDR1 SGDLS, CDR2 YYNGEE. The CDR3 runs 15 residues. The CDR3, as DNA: TGTGCCAGCAGCGTAGCAACAGACATGGACACTGAAGCTTTCTTT. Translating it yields CASSVATDMDTEAFF.

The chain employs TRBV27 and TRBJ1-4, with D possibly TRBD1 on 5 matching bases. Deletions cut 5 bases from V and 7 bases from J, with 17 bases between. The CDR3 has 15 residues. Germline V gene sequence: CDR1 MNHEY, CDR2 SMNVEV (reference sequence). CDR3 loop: CASSLKWGSTEKLFF. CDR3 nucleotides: TGTGCCAGCAGTCTAAAATGGGGGAGTACTGAAAAACTGTTTTTT.

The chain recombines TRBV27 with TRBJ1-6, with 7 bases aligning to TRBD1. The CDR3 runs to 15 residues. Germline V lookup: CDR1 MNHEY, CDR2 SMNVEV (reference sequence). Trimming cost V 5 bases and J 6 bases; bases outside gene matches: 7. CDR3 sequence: CASSKDRVGNSPLHF. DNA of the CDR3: TGTGCCAGCAGTAAAGACAGGGTTGGTAATTCACCCCTCCACTTT.

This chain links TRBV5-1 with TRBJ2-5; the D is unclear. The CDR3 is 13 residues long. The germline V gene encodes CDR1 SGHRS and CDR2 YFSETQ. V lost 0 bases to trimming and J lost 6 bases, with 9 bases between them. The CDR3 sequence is CASSLGGGQTQYF. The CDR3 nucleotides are TGCGCCAGCAGCTTGGGTGGCGGACAGACCCAGTACTTC.

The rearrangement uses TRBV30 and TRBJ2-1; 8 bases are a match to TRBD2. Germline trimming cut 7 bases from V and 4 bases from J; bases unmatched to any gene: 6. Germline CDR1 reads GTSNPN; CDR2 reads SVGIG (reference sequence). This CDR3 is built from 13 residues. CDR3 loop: CASTTSAYNEQFF. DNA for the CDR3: TGTGCCTCTACGACTAGCGCTTACAATGAGCAGTTCTTC.

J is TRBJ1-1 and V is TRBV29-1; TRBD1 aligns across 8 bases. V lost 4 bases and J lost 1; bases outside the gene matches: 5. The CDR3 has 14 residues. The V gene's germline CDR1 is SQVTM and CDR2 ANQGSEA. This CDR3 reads CSVGTGQANTEAFF. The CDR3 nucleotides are TGCAGCGTTGGTACGGGACAGGCGAACACTGAAGCTTTCTTT.

The chain's CDR3 is CATSDLTPPWTGSYEQYF. The CDR3 coding sequence is TGTGCCACCAGTGATTTGACCCCCCCCTGGACAGGCTCCTACGAGCAGTACTTC. The V gene is TRBV24-1, the J gene TRBJ2-7, with 7 positions matching TRBD1. Germline V gene sequence: CDR1 KGHDR, CDR2 SFDVKD. V lost 0 bases to trimming and J lost 0 bases; unmatched junction nucleotides: 10. The CDR3 totals 18 residues.

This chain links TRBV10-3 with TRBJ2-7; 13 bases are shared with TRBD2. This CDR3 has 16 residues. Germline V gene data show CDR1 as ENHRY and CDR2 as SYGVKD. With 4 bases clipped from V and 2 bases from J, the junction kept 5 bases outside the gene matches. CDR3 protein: CAISASGLAGAYEQYF. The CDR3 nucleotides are TGTGCCATCAGTGCTTCTGGACTAGCGGGAGCCTACGAGCAGTACTTC.

CDR3 in DNA: TGTGCCAGCATCGGACTAGCGGCCTCCTACGAGCAGTACTTC. It is translated as CASIGLAASYEQYF. This chain links TRBV2 with TRBJ2-7, with 10 nucleotides matching TRBD2. V lost 7 bases, J lost 0 bases, and 3 bases stayed unmatched. Germline loops: CDR1 SNHLY, CDR2 FYNNEI. CDR3 size: 14 residues.

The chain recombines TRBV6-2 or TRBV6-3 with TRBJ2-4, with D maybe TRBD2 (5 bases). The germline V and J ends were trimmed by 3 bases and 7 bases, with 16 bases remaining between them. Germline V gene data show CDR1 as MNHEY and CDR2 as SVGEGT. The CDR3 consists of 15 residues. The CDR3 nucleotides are TGTGCCAGCAGTTATTTGGCTAGCCCGTATAACATTCAGTACTTC. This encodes CASSYLASPYNIQYF.